The rows below give T cell receptor beta chains drawn from one sample of a study of blood T cell repertoires in COVID-19. Repertoires were generated with immunoSEQ multiplex PCR, while TCRdb's copy carries only in-frame clones and drops some. The sample contains 95,000 to 110,000 clones, 85% to 90% of which appear only once. The sequencing input was peripheral blood. The source is a human donor in a cohort sampled during active COVID-19. CDR3s include the opening cysteine and the closing phenylalanine or tryptophan. A D gene is named only where the DNA matches it firmly. Clone size appears in some rows only: once, few, many, or a class for an expanded clone.

v_call	j_call	d_call	clone_size	cdr3_aa	cdr3_nt
TRBV4-2	TRBJ1-1	-	-	CASSRTYGEATEAFF	TGTGCCAGCAGCCGAACCTATGGGGAGGCCACTGAAGCTTTCTTT
TRBV28	TRBJ1-5	-	-	CASLVAGNQPQHF	TGTGCCAGCCTCGTGGCAGGGAATCAGCCCCAGCATTTT
TRBV5-4	TRBJ2-7	-	-	CASSLGPPGDEQYF	TGTGCCAGCAGCTTGGGCCCGCCGGGGGACGAGCAGTACTTC
TRBV2	TRBJ2-3	-	once	CASSDRGDTQYF	TGTGCCAGCAGTGATCGAGGAGATACGCAGTATTTT
TRBV28	TRBJ1-6	-	-	CASSTRQGLSYNSPLHF	TGTGCCAGCAGTACCCGGCAGGGGCTCTCCTATAATTCACCCCTCCACTTT
TRBV6-5	TRBJ1-5	-	-	CATHFDSYQPQHF	TGTGCCACACACTTCGACAGTTATCAGCCCCAGCATTTT
TRBV19	TRBJ2-7	TRBD1	-	CASSVTGAYEQYF	TGTGCCAGTAGTGTGACAGGGGCCTACGAGCAGTACTTC
TRBV5-1	TRBJ2-3	-	-	CASSLGDITDTQYF	TGCGCCAGCAGCTTGGGTGACATCACAGATACGCAGTATTTT
TRBV7-6	TRBJ2-1	TRBD2	-	CASSLGTSGPYNEQFF	TGTGCCAGCAGCTTAGGGACTAGCGGCCCCTACAATGAGCAGTTCTTC
TRBV5-1	TRBJ2-7	-	few	CASSSRGYEQYF	TGCGCCAGCAGCTCCAGGGGCTACGAGCAGTACTTC
TRBV28	TRBJ2-7	-	few	CASSRDKEGSPQYF	TGTGCCAGCAGTAGGGATAAGGAGGGCAGCCCGCAGTACTTC
TRBV6-1	TRBJ1-1	-	-	CASSDTRKTEAFF	TGTGCCAGCAGTGATACCAGAAAAACTGAAGCTTTCTTT
TRBV10-2	TRBJ1-6	TRBD1	-	CASSGIQGASNNSPLHF	TGCGCCAGCAGTGGCATACAGGGGGCTTCTAATAATTCACCCCTCCACTTT
TRBV7-9	TRBJ2-7	TRBD1	-	CASSLAGTGGGYEQYF	TGTGCCAGCAGCTTAGCAGGGACAGGGGGAGGGTACGAGCAGTACTTC
TRBV19	TRBJ2-1	TRBD2	-	CASRGSGTRLTGQFF	TGTGCCAGTAGGGGATCCGGGACTAGATTGACCGGGCAGTTCTTC
TRBV14	TRBJ2-3	-	-	CASSQDVRRGGTDTQYF	TGTGCCAGCAGCCAAGATGTTCGGAGGGGAGGCACAGATACGCAGTATTTT
TRBV4-1	TRBJ1-1	-	-	CASSQGRAGTEAFF	TGCGCCAGCAGCCAAGGTCGGGCGGGGACTGAAGCTTTCTTT
TRBV24-1	TRBJ2-5	-	once	CATSVQGQETQYF	TGTGCCACCAGTGTTCAGGGACAAGAGACCCAGTACTTC